Presented here are 5 T cell receptor beta chains from one specimen sequenced in a study of CD8 T cells in ankylosing spondylitis. Using its own MiXCR run on the 5' RACE reads, TCRdb lists one record per CDR3 protein. Seen here are tens of thousands of distinct CDR3 sequences, approximately 5.7% observed once, and the top ten hold just under 5%. Sequencing input: synovial fluid, either unsorted or a sorted T cell fraction (not recorded which). These receptors were obtained from a male donor with ankylosing spondylitis.

This clonotype has ten or more counts. V usage is TRBV12-3 or TRBV12-4 and J usage is TRBJ2-7; 9 nucleotides align to TRBD1. V lost 6 bases to trimming and J lost 6 bases; unmatched junction nucleotides: 9. There are 14 residues in the CDR3. Here the CDR3 reads CASRVDRGEGEQYF. For the CDR3, the DNA is TGTGCCAGCAGGGTGGACAGGGGAGAGGGCGAGCAGTACTTC.

This clonotype was detected ten times or more. J is TRBJ2-7 and V is TRBV7-9; TRBD1 might be the D (5 bases). In germline, CDR1 is SEHNR, CDR2 FQNEAQ (reference sequence). The CDR3 loop spans 15 amino acids. Trimming took 5 bases from V and 7 from J, leaving 21 bases between them. The CDR3 reads CASSVGAPARGEQYF. CDR3 nucleotides: TGTGCCAGCAGCGTAGGGGCTCCCGCCCGAGGTGAGCAGTACTTC.

The V and J genes are TRBV20-1 and TRBJ2-7; 14 bases match TRBD2. Germline V gene data show CDR1 as DFQATT and CDR2 as SNEGSKA (reference sequence). The CDR3 length is 19 residues. V shed 0 bases and J 4 bases; nucleotides not matched to a gene: 14. CDR3 residues: CSAREPLKTSGRAGYEQYF. As DNA, the CDR3 is TGCAGTGCTAGAGAACCCCTGAAGACTAGCGGGAGGGCCGGTTACGAGCAGTACTTC.

This clonotype has more than one count but fewer than ten. The chain is built from TRBV28 and TRBJ2-3, with 14 bases aligning to TRBD2. Germline V gene sequence: CDR1 MDHEN, CDR2 SYDVKM. The trim removed 5 bases at V and 5 bases at J, leaving 9 bases unmatched. The CDR3 covers 17 residues. The CDR3 loop reads CASSPGTSGRLGDTQYF. In DNA form, the CDR3 reads TGTGCCAGCAGTCCCGGGACTAGCGGGAGATTGGGAGATACGCAGTATTTT.

Only a few counts were recorded for this clonotype. The V gene is TRBV20-1, the J gene TRBJ2-5, with no clear D. Germline loops: CDR1 DFQATT, CDR2 SNEGSKA (reference sequence). Trimming removed 0 bases at V and 3 bases at J, with 5 bases between. The CDR3 extends over 12 amino acids. CDR3 sequence reads: CSARDHEETQYF. CDR3 bases: TGCAGTGCTAGAGATCATGAAGAGACCCAGTACTTC.